Each of the 22 T cell receptor beta chains below was sequenced from the same sample in a study of CD8 T cells in Susac syndrome. The RNA, about 0.45 to 1 ug, was put through reverse transcription using random hexamers. Each CDR3 protein gets one entry after TCRdb re-called the immunoSEQ multiplex PCR reads with MiXCR. The data contain 150,000 to 200,000 distinct CDR3 sequences, approximately 94% of them singletons. The sample comprised CD4+ T cells from PBMCs. All receptors come from a human donor with multiple sclerosis.

This clonotype was seen once. The chain joins TRBV7-9 to TRBJ2-3; D call uncertain. Trimming took 5 bases from V and 3 from J, leaving 12 bases between them. Germline CDR1 reads SEHNR; CDR2 reads FQNEAQ (reference sequence). The CDR3 is 14 residues long. The CDR3 DNA follows: TGTGCCAGCAGCCCGTCTTACGCGACAGATACGCAGTATTTT. Translated, it gives CASSPSYATDTQYF.

This chain connects TRBV5-1 to TRBJ1-1; possibly TRBD1 for D (5 bases). Germline V gene data show CDR1 as SGHRS and CDR2 as YFSETQ. Trimming removed 2 bases at V and 1 base at J, with 12 bases between. This CDR3 has 15 amino acids. The CDR3 region is CASSFGTPKNTEAFF. Written as DNA, the CDR3 is TGCGCCAGCAGCTTCGGGACTCCGAAGAACACTGAAGCTTTCTTT.

The rearrangement links TRBV4-3 to TRBJ2-2; unclear D gene. With 0 bases removed from V and 3 bases from J, the gap between germline ends came to 11 bases. Germline V lookup: CDR1 LGHNA, CDR2 YSLEER. The CDR3 is 16 residues long. CDR3: CASSQDLDPYTGELFF. As DNA, the CDR3 is TGCGCCAGCAGCCAAGATCTAGATCCGTACACCGGGGAGCTGTTTTTT.

The V and J genes are TRBV5-1 and TRBJ2-1; weak D call: TRBD1 (5 bases). The germline gives CDR1 SGHRS, CDR2 YFSETQ. The CDR3 is 16 residues long. Between the trimmed V and J ends, which lost 1 base and 3 bases, there was a span of 14 bases. CDR3 DNA sequence: TGCGCCAGCAGCTTGCGGCAGGGTAGTAGCTACAATGAGCAGTTCTTC. Amino acids: CASSLRQGSSYNEQFF.

V and J are TRBV30 and TRBJ1-6; D is unresolved. In germline, CDR1 is GTSNPN, CDR2 SVGIG (reference sequence). V was clipped by 2 bases and J by 7 bases, with 9 bases between them. CDR3 size: 13 residues. CDR3: CAWSLIYNSPLHF. The CDR3 nucleotides are TGTGCCTGGAGTTTGATCTACAATTCACCCCTCCACTTT.

The chain employs TRBV7-9 and TRBJ1-6; D possibly corresponds to TRBD1 (6 bases). V was shortened by 11 bases and J by 7 bases, with 9 bases between the two germline ends. The CDR3 extends over 11 amino acids. Germline loops: CDR1 SEHNR, CDR2 FQNEAQ (reference sequence). CDR3 nucleotides: TGTGCCGCAGGGACAAATTCACCCCTCCACTTT. Translation gives CAAGTNSPLHF.

V gene TRBV7-2 combines with J gene TRBJ2-5, with TRBD1 matching over 7 bases. The CDR3 sequence is 16 residues long. V gave up 7 bases and J gave up 5 bases; unmatched junction bases: 16. CDR1 is SGHTA and CDR2 is FQGNSA in the germline V gene. As DNA, the CDR3 is TGTGCCAGCACCCCCTCCGGGACAGTTGAGGCGGAGACCCAGTACTTC. This encodes CASTPSGTVEAETQYF.

The rearrangement joins TRBV9 to TRBJ2-3, with D possibly being TRBD1 or TRBD2 (5 bases each). Germline assignment: CDR1 SGDLS and CDR2 YYNGEE. Trimming removed 0 bases at V and 6 bases at J, with 17 bases between. CDR3 length: 16 residues. The DNA of the CDR3 is TGTGCCAGCAGCGTAGGGACACTAGAAGTTCCTGATACGCAGTATTTT. Its protein is CASSVGTLEVPDTQYF. Drawing the rest from reference TRBV9 and TRBJ2-3, the complete variable domain is DSGVTQTPKHLITATGQRVTLRCSPRSGDLSVYWYQQSLDQGLQFLIQYYNGEERAKGNILERFSAQQFPDLHSELNLSSLELGDSALYFCASSVGTLEVPDTQYFGPGTRLTVL.

The chain carries TRBV5-4 and TRBJ1-2, with no clear D. The CDR3 is 18 amino acids. Germline V gene lookup returns CDR1 SGHNT and CDR2 YYREEE (reference sequence). Trimming shortened V by 1 base and J by 5 bases, and 24 bases separated the two germline ends. The CDR3 nucleotides read TGTGCCAGCAGCTTGAGCCTACAGTGGCCCACGGAAAATTATGGCTACACCTTC. It translates to CASSLSLQWPTENYGYTF.

V usage is TRBV7-8 and J usage is TRBJ1-2; 10 bases match TRBD1. Germline CDR1 reads SGHVS; CDR2 reads FQNEAQ. CDR3 size: 14 residues. V shed 3 bases and J 3 bases; nucleotides not matched to a gene: 1. This CDR3 reads CASSLGTGDYGYTF. The CDR3 nucleotides read TGTGCCAGCAGCTTGGGGACAGGGGACTATGGCTACACCTTC.

CDR3 coding DNA: TGTGCCAGCAGCTTGTATAGAGGGGGGGCAGCTTTCTTT. It encodes CASSLYRGGAAFF. The chain is built from TRBV5-8 and TRBJ1-1; a weak D match, TRBD1 (6 bases). Per germline, CDR1 SGHTS and CDR2 YDEGEE. The ends were cut back, 1 base at V and 10 bases at J, with 14 bases in the middle. The CDR3 extends over 13 amino acids.

This clonotype was observed a single time. A junction boundary mismatches the germline segment, possibly from a read error. The chain has TRBV20-1 and TRBJ2-5, with 12 positions matching TRBD2. Germline lookup yields CDR1 DFQATT and CDR2 SNEGSKA (reference sequence). The CDR3 contains 17 residues. In nucleotides, the CDR3 is TGCGGTGCTGTTGGCCCCGGGACTAGCGGGCCCCAGGAGACCCAGTACTTC. Translated: CGAVGPGTSGPQETQYF.

The rearrangement uses TRBV10-2 and TRBJ1-6, with 7 bases matching TRBD1. The CDR3 contains 15 residues. CDR1 WSHSY and CDR2 SAAADI come from the germline V gene. After removal of 6 bases from V and 7 bases from J, the junction contained 9 bases not matched to a gene. The CDR3 protein is CASRHAGGQNSPLHF. Here the CDR3 DNA reads TGCGCCAGCAGACACGCAGGGGGACAGAATTCACCCCTCCACTTT.

This chain joins TRBV24-1 and TRBJ2-1; 12 nucleotides align to TRBD1. Trimming cost V 4 bases and J 7 bases; bases outside gene matches: 4. CDR3 length equals 15 residues. The germline V gene has CDR1 KGHDR and CDR2 SFDVKD. CDR3 sequence: CATSDWDRGRNEQFF. For the CDR3, the DNA is TGTGCCACCAGTGACTGGGACAGGGGGCGAAATGAGCAGTTCTTC.

The J gene is TRBJ2-1, the V gene TRBV11-1; 14 positions match TRBD2. V dropped 6 bases and J dropped 7; count of bases not matched to a gene: 14. This CDR3 is built from 18 residues. Germline V gene sequence: CDR1 SGHAT, CDR2 FQDESV (reference sequence). The CDR3, as DNA: TGTGCCAGCAGACTATATCCGGGGACTAGCGGGAGTAAAAATGAGCAGTTCTTC. Translating it yields CASRLYPGTSGSKNEQFF.

The rearrangement uses TRBV6-1 and TRBJ1-2, with 8 bases matching TRBD1. V lost 7 bases to trimming and J lost 0 bases; unmatched junction nucleotides: 7. Germline V gene sequence: CDR1 MNHNS, CDR2 SASEGT. The CDR3 has 15 amino acids. This CDR3 reads CASTLNRGANYGYTF. The CDR3 nucleotides are TGTGCCAGCACCCTTAACAGGGGGGCTAACTATGGCTACACCTTC.

The chain recombines TRBV14 with TRBJ2-7; 8 bases map to TRBD2. Trimming at V came to 3 bases and at J to 0 bases, leaving 4 bases not matched to a gene. Germline V gives CDR1 SGHDN, CDR2 FVKESK. CDR3 length: 15 residues. This CDR3 is CASSQRAGVSYEQYF. CDR3 in DNA: TGTGCCAGCAGCCAGCGAGCGGGGGTCTCCTACGAGCAGTACTTC.

This sequence joins TRBV28 and TRBJ1-6, with TRBD1 as a possible D gene (6 bases). Between the trimmed V and J ends, which lost 6 bases and 7 bases, there was a span of 13 bases. This CDR3 comprises 14 residues. Per germline, CDR1 MDHEN and CDR2 SYDVKM. This CDR3 reads CASRERGANSPLHF. DNA for the CDR3: TGTGCCAGCAGGGAGAGGGGGGCAAATTCACCCCTCCACTTT.

Concerning this clonotype: At one end the junction does not follow the germline gene, possibly because of a read error. The rearrangement uses TRBV5-1 and TRBJ2-1, with 13 bases matching TRBD2. From germline, CDR1 is SGHRS and CDR2 YFSETQ. The length of the CDR3 is 16 residues. The CDR3 loop reads CASSSGTSGIYNEQFF. DNA of the CDR3: TGCGCCAGCAGTTCCGGGACTAGCGGGATCTACAATGAGCAATTCTTC.

The V gene is TRBV20-1, the J gene TRBJ2-7; 9 nucleotides line up with TRBD2. The CDR3 spans 14 residues. Germline V CDR1 and CDR2: DFQATT, SNEGSKA (reference sequence). This CDR3 reads CREELAGYPYEQYF. CDR3 DNA: TGCAGGGAGGAACTAGCGGGCTACCCCTACGAGCAGTACTTC.

This clonotype has a handful of counts. The chain carries TRBV12-3 or TRBV12-4 and TRBJ2-5; D is ambiguous. This CDR3 contains 12 residues. Trimming pared 3 bases from V and 3 bases from J, leaving 5 bases between. The CDR3 loop reads CASSFVEETQYF. The CDR3 coding sequence is TGTGCCAGCAGTTTTGTGGAAGAGACCCAGTACTTC.

This chain joins TRBV3-1 and TRBJ2-3; no clear D. This CDR3 comprises 15 residues. Trimming shortened V by 0 bases and J by 2 bases, and 9 bases separated the two germline ends. Germline V lookup: CDR1 LGHDT, CDR2 YNNKEL (reference sequence). CDR3 loop: CASSQDLGSTDTQYF. CDR3 DNA: TGTGCCAGCAGCCAAGATCTTGGCTCCACAGATACGCAGTATTTT.